This TCR beta chain was captured in a study of cytomegalovirus exposure and HLA in healthy donors. The CDR3 runs to 15 residues. Germline CDR1 and CDR2: MNHNY and SVGAGI (reference sequence). V was trimmed by 5 bases and J by 3 bases, leaving 13 bases between them. This table comes from immunoSEQ multiplex PCR, and its TCRdb copy is limited to in-frame clones, with some not included. This table holds some 120,000 clones, about 91% found once. The sequence came from a woman aged 18 to 35 in good health and CMV-seronegative. The specimen was PBMCs. The chain uses TRBV6-6 and TRBJ1-4; D unresolved. The CDR3 bases are TGTGCCAGCAGTCCCTCGGGGAGCTCTAATGAAAAACTGTTTTTT. This gives the protein CASSPSGSSNEKLFF.